Detailed here is one T cell receptor (beta chain). As yet, its antigen is unknown. Both 60 Vbeta primers and 13 Jbeta primers went into the PCR. Clones were read by immunoSEQ multiplex PCR, and TCRdb kept only the in-frame ones, dropping some. The sample records 150,000 to 200,000 clones, more than 65% being singletons. The sample belongs to a study of cytomegalovirus exposure and HLA in healthy donors. Overall study results and limits: Association of a missense DCLRE1C variant with TCR beta V- and J-gene trimming was reported in a later analysis.

CDR1 SSHAT and CDR2 FNYEAQ come from the germline V gene (reference sequence). V trimming: 5 bases; J trimming: 9 bases; junction bases outside the gene matches: 7. The CDR3 is made up of 15 amino acids. V is TRBV7-7 and J is TRBJ2-1, with TRBD2 matching over 13 bases. Sequencing was done on a sample of PBMCs. The sequence was obtained from a man in his fifties or sixties in good health and CMV-seropositive. CDR3 sequence (DNA): TGTGCCAGCAGCGATACTAGCGGGGGGGCGGCTGAGCAGTTCTTC. Translation gives CASSDTSGGAAEQFF.